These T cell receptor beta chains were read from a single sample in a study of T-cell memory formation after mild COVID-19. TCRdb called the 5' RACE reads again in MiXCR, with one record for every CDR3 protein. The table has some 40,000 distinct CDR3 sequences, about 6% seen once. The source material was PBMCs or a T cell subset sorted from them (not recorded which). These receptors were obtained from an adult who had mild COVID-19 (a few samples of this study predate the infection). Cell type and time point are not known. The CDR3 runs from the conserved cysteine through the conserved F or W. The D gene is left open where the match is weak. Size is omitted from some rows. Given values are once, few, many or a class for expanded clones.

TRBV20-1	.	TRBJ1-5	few	TGCAGTGCTAGAGCTTCCCCATTGACAGCTAATCAGCCCCAGCATTTT	CSARASPLTANQPQHF
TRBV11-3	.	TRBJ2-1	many	TGTGCCAGCAGCTTAGCTCCCCCAGAGATTGTGGGCAATGAGCAGTTCTTC	CASSLAPPEIVGNEQFF
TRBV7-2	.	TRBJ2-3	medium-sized	TGTGCCAGCAGCTTAGGGACTAGCACAGATACGCAGTATTTT	CASSLGTSTDTQYF
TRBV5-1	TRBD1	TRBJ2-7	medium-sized	TGCGCCAGCAGCTTGGGACAGGGGAGCTACGAGCAGTACTTC	CASSLGQGSYEQYF
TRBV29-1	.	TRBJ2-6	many	TGCAGCGTAAGGGGTGTATCAGGCTCTTGGGCCAACGTCCTGACTTTC	CSVRGVSGSWANVLTF
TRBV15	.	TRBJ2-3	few	TGTGCCACCAGCAGAGTGCCCGACACAGATACGCAGTATTTT	CATSRVPDTDTQYF
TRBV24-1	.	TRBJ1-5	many	TGTGCCACCAGTGAAAACAACATTGGCAATCAGCCCCAGCATTTT	CATSENNIGNQPQHF
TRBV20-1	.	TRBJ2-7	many	TGCAGTGCTAGAGCAGGGAACCTCTACGAGCAGTACTTC	CSARAGNLYEQYF
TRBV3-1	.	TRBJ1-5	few	TGTGCCAGCAGCCAAGACCCCCGGCAGCCCCAGCATTTT	CASSQDPRQPQHF
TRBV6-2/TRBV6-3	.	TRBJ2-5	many	TGTGCCAGCAGTAAAATCCACCAAGAGACCCAGTACTTC	CASSKIHQETQYF
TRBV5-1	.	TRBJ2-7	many	TGCGCCAGCAGCTCCCTCGGCTCAGGGCTTGGCTACGAGCAGTACTTC	CASSSLGSGLGYEQYF
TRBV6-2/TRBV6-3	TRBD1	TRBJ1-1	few	TGTGCCAGCAGTTACGGGGACAGCCAAGCTTTCTTT	CASSYGDSQAFF
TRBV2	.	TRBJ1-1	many	TGTGCCAGCAGTGAATATCGGGGGGGAGACACTGAAGCTTTCTTT	CASSEYRGGDTEAFF
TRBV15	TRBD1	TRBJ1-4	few	TGTGCCACCGGCCCAAGGACAGGGACTAATGAAAAACTGTTTTTT	CATGPRTGTNEKLFF
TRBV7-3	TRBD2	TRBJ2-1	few	TGTGCCAGCAGCTTAAGGCGGGAGGCCGGTGAGCAGTTCTTC	CASSLRREAGEQFF
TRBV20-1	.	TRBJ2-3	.	TGCAGTGCTAGAGCGGTTTGGGGCTATAGCACAGATACGCAGTATTTT	CSARAVWGYSTDTQYF
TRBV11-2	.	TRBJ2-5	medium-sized	TGTGCCAGCAGCGAGCTAGAGACCCAGTACTTC	CASSELETQYF
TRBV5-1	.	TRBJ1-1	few	TGCGCCAGCAGCTTAAAATCGAACACTGAAGCTTTCTTT	CASSLKSNTEAFF
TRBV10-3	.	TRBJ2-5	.	TGTGCCATCAGTGAGCCACCGCAAGAGACCCAGTACTTC	CAISEPPQETQYF
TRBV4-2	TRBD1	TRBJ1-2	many	TGTGCCAGCAGCCAAGATCTCCCACGCTCGGTACAGGGGGTACGCGGCTACACCTTC	CASSQDLPRSVQGVRGYTF
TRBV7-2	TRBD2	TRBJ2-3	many	TGTGCCAGCAGCTTAGGATCGGCGGGGAGGGGCACAGATACGCAGTATTTT	CASSLGSAGRGTDTQYF
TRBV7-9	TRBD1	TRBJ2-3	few	TGTGCCAGCAGCTTAGCCCGGACAGGGCGCACAGATACGCAGTATTTT	CASSLARTGRTDTQYF
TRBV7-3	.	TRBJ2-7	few	TGTGCCAGCAGCGGAGGGACAGACAGCTCCTACGAGCAGTACTTC	CASSGGTDSSYEQYF
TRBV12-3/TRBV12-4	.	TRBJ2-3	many	TGTGCCAGCAGTTTCCGTCCTAGCACAGATACGCAGTATTTT	CASSFRPSTDTQYF
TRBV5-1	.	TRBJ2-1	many	TGCGCCAGCAGCGCCCTAACCATAGAGCAGTTCTTC	CASSALTIEQFF
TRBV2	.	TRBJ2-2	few	TGTGCCAGCAGTGGTGACACCGGGGAGCTGTTTTTT	CASSGDTGELFF
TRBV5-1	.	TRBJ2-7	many	TGCGCCAGCAGCTTACCTCGGACTAACAACTACGAGCAGTACTTC	CASSLPRTNNYEQYF
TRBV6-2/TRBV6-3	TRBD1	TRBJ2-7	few	TGTGCCAGCATACCCCGGACAGGGGGCTCCTACGAGCAGTACTTC	CASIPRTGGSYEQYF